This T cell receptor (beta chain) was recovered during a study of blood T cells in healthy people across ages. A second PCR of roughly 7 to 11 cycles used a sample-barcoded 5' primer and a J-beta primer mix. Each CDR3 protein is one row after TCRdb ran MiXCR on the 5' RACE reads. The data contain more than 650,000 distinct CDR3 sequences, 22% of them singletons. There are many counts of this clonotype. One end of the junction fails to match germline, which may point to a read error. CDR1 is MNHEY, CDR2 SVGAGI, per germline. The CDR3 length is 13 residues. Sequencing was performed on blood. The chain recombines TRBV6-5 with TRBJ2-1; tentative D call: TRBD2 (5 bases). The receptor was derived from a man between 70 and 80 years old in good health. CDR3 nucleotide sequence: TGCGCCAGCAGTCGAGGACTCTACAATGAGCAGTTCTTC. Its translation is CASSRGLYNEQFF.